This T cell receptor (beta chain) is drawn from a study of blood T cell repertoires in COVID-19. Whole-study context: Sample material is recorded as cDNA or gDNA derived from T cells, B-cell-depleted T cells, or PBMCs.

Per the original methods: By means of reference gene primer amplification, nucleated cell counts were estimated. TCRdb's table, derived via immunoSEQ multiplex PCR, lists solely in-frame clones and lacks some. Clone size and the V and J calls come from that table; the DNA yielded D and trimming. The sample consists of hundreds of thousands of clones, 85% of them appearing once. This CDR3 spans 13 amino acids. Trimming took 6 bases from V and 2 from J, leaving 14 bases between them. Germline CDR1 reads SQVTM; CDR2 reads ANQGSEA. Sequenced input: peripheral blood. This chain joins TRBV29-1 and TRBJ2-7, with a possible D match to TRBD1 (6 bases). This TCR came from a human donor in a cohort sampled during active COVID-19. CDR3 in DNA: TGCAGCGTGTGGACAGTGAGGGCCTACGAGCAGTACTTC. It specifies CSVWTVRAYEQYF.